The 29 T cell receptor beta chains listed next were all sequenced from one sample in a study of T cells in narcolepsy. The repertoire was sequenced with immunoSEQ multiplex PCR; TCRdb's copy has only in-frame clones and lacks some. The sample has 25,000 to 35,000 clones, roughly 78% seen once; the top ten hold 6.6%. Sequencing input: memory (CD45RA-) CD4+ T cells from blood. The receptors here all came from a human donor in good health.

J is TRBJ1-2 and V is TRBV7-2, with D unresolved. This CDR3 has 14 residues. The V gene lost 2 bases and the J gene lost 0 bases, with 7 bases spanning the gap. CDR1 and CDR2 from the germline V gene are SGHTA and FQGNSA. CDR3 in DNA: TGTGCCAGCAGCTTATCAGGATCTAACTATGGCTACACCTTC. Encoded protein: CASSLSGSNYGYTF.

The rearrangement uses TRBV2 and TRBJ1-1; no reliable D call. Germline V gives CDR1 SNHLY, CDR2 FYNNEI. This CDR3 contains 14 residues. The V and J ends lost 5 bases and 6 bases respectively, with 16 bases between them. The CDR3 protein is CASSFSAATPEAFF. The CDR3 DNA sequence: TGTGCCAGCAGTTTCTCCGCAGCCACCCCTGAAGCTTTCTTT.

The genes are TRBV7-6 and TRBJ1-2; D gene ambiguous. The CDR3 has 15 residues. Germline lookup yields CDR1 SGHVS and CDR2 FNYEAQ. V was cut by 2 bases and J by 4 bases, with 14 bases left in between. CDR3 nucleotides: TGTGCCAGCAGCTTATCTAGCAGTTCAGGCTATGGCTACACCTTC. It is translated as CASSLSSSSGYGYTF.

CDR3 nucleotides: TGTGCCAGCAAAGGGTTCTCTGGAAACACCATATATTTT. Its protein is CASKGFSGNTIYF. The chain uses TRBV7-9 and TRBJ1-3; no definite D call. With 7 bases removed from V and 0 bases from J, the gap between germline ends came to 7 bases. The CDR3 sequence is 13 residues long. Germline CDR1 SEHNR, CDR2 FQNEAQ (reference sequence).

The chain recombines TRBV28 with TRBJ2-1; D is possibly TRBD2 (5 bases). This CDR3 spans 11 amino acids. The V and J ends lost 6 bases and 10 bases respectively, with 10 bases between them. CDR1 and CDR2 from the germline V gene are MDHEN and SYDVKM. CDR3 bases: TGTGCCAGCAGGGAGTCGGGAGAGCAGTTCTTC. Protein: CASRESGEQFF.

The chain recombines TRBV2 with TRBJ2-1, with TRBD2 matching over 9 bases. In germline, CDR1 is SNHLY, CDR2 FYNNEI. The CDR3 runs to 13 residues. The V gene end was trimmed by 9 bases and the J gene end by 9 bases; junction bases not matched to a gene: 9. The CDR3 DNA sequence: TGTGCCAGTAGTCGGCGGGAGGGGGGTGAGCAGTTCTTC. Its translation is CASSRREGGEQFF.

In nucleotides, the CDR3 is TGTGCCAGCAGCCAAGGGATCGACAGTCACCTCCACTTT. Amino acid sequence: CASSQGIDSHLHF. The chain combines TRBV5-4 with TRBJ1-6, with D possibly matching TRBD1 (5 bases). Per the germline V gene, CDR1 is SGHNT and CDR2 is YYREEE (reference sequence). Trimming pared 4 bases from V and 15 bases from J, leaving 17 bases between. The CDR3 contains 13 residues.

The V gene is TRBV6-1, the J gene TRBJ1-1; unclear D gene. Germline CDR1 reads MNHNS; CDR2 reads SASEGT. The length of the CDR3 is 16 residues. V lost 2 bases to trimming and J lost 0 bases, with 13 bases between them. The chain's CDR3 is CASSESRFTLNTEAFF. CDR3 sequence (DNA): TGTGCCAGCAGTGAATCCAGGTTTACTCTGAACACTGAAGCTTTCTTT.

The V gene is TRBV5-1, the J gene TRBJ2-3; 7 bases agree with TRBD2. Germline CDR1 is SGHRS and CDR2 is YFSETQ. V shed 1 base, J shed 0 bases, and the junction held 5 bases outside the gene matches. The CDR3 has 16 amino acids. CDR3 amino acids: CASSLTSGASTDTQYF. Here the CDR3 DNA reads TGCGCCAGCAGCTTGACCAGCGGGGCGAGCACAGATACGCAGTATTTT.

The V and J genes are TRBV6-1 and TRBJ1-3, with D possibly matching TRBD1 (6 bases). CDR1 and CDR2 (germline): MNHNS, SASEGT. Deletions cut 0 bases from V and 0 bases from J, with 12 bases between. CDR3 size: 17 residues. CDR3 DNA sequence: TGTGCCAGCAGTGAAGCGGGGGGCAGTTACTCTGGAAACACCATATATTTT. Amino acids: CASSEAGGSYSGNTIYF.

The chain uses TRBV9 and TRBJ2-2; 9 nucleotides align to TRBD2. J was trimmed by 2 bases and V by 3 bases; bases with no gene match: 5. Per germline, CDR1 SGDLS and CDR2 YYNGEE. The CDR3 sequence is 16 residues long. The CDR3 spells CASSDVAGVNTGELFF. The CDR3 DNA sequence: TGTGCCAGCAGCGACGTAGCGGGGGTCAACACCGGGGAGCTGTTTTTT.

The table lists this clone with a few counts. One junction end does not reproduce the germline sequence, and a read error may be involved. The chain carries TRBV7-8 and TRBJ1-4, with D possibly TRBD1 on 5 matching bases. Germline-derived CDR1 and CDR2 are SGHVS and FQNEAQ. CDR3 size: 14 residues. The CDR3 nucleotides read TGTGCCAGCAGTTTAGACAGAACTAATGAAAAACTGTTTTTT. Residues: CASSLDRTNEKLFF. Full variable domain (rest looked up from reference TRBV7-8 and TRBJ1-4): GAGVSQSPRYKVAKRGQDVALRCDPISGHVSLFWYQQALGQGPEFLTYFQNEAQLDKSGLPSDRFFAERPEGSVSTLKIQRTQQEDSAVYLCASSLDRTNEKLFFGSGTQLSVL.

This clone rates as medium-sized. The CDR3 DNA sequence: TGTGCCAGCAAAGGACAGGGGGTAACTTCCGAGCAGTACTTC. Amino acid sequence: CASKGQGVTSEQYF. The V gene is TRBV6-5, the J gene TRBJ2-7; 10 bases agree with TRBD1. Germline values: CDR1 MNHEY, CDR2 SVGAGI. V gave up 7 bases and J gave up 6 bases; unmatched junction bases: 9. This CDR3 is 14 amino acids long.

The chain is built from TRBV7-9 and TRBJ1-1; no clear D gene. Trimming took off 4 bases at V and 10 bases at J, with 19 bases between the two ends. In germline, CDR1 is SEHNR, CDR2 FQNEAQ (reference sequence). The CDR3 is 14 amino acids. The CDR3 region has the DNA TGTGCCAGCAGCTCCCTAACCCCTACTGGGAGAGCTTTCTTT. Amino acid sequence: CASSSLTPTGRAFF.

The rearrangement joins TRBV5-1 to TRBJ1-3; tentative D call: TRBD1 (6 bases). The CDR3 is 16 amino acids. The germline V and J ends were trimmed by 4 bases and 4 bases, with 18 bases remaining between them. Germline CDR1 and CDR2: SGHRS and YFSETQ. The CDR3 spells CASSAKTGTGGNTIYF. For the CDR3, the DNA is TGCGCCAGCAGCGCTAAAACAGGGACGGGAGGAAACACCATATATTTT.

This chain connects TRBV19 to TRBJ2-2, with TRBD2 as a possible D gene (5 bases). V dropped 7 bases and J dropped 2 bases, with 14 bases sitting between them. This CDR3 contains 15 residues. The germline V gene has CDR1 LNHDA and CDR2 SQIVND (reference sequence). In DNA form, the CDR3 reads TGTGCCAGTAAATTAGATGGGAGAAACACCGGGGAGCTGTTTTTT. Protein sequence: CASKLDGRNTGELFF.

This clone has more than one count but fewer than ten. This rearrangement joins TRBV19 to TRBJ2-3; D tentatively reads TRBD1 or TRBD2 (5 bases each). CDR1 and CDR2 (germline): LNHDA, SQIVND (reference sequence). V lost 8 bases, J lost 3 bases, and 18 bases lay in between. This CDR3 spans 15 amino acids. CDR3 in amino acids: CASGRGVPGTDTQYF. DNA of the CDR3: TGTGCCAGTGGAAGAGGGGTTCCGGGGACAGATACGCAGTATTTT. The variable domain in full, with the rest retrieved from reference TRBV19 and TRBJ2-3, is DGGITQSPKYLFRKEGQNVTLSCEQNLNHDAMYWYRQDPGQGLRLIYYSQIVNDFQKGDIAEGYSVSREKKESFPLTVTSAQKNPTAFYLCASGRGVPGTDTQYFGPGTRLTVL.

V gene TRBV19 combines with J gene TRBJ2-3; tentatively, D is TRBD2 (6 bases). The CDR3 runs 16 residues. Germline CDR1 and CDR2: LNHDA and SQIVND (reference sequence). V lost 4 bases to trimming and J lost 1 base, with 15 bases between them. CDR3 bases: TGTGCCAGTAGTACCCCAACTTGGAGGGGCACAGATACGCAGTATTTT. Translated: CASSTPTWRGTDTQYF. The full variable domain, completed using reference TRBV19 and TRBJ2-3, is DGGITQSPKYLFRKEGQNVTLSCEQNLNHDAMYWYRQDPGQGLRLIYYSQIVNDFQKGDIAEGYSVSREKKESFPLTVTSAQKNPTAFYLCASSTPTWRGTDTQYFGPGTRLTVL.

The V call is TRBV5-4, the J call TRBJ1-5, with no clear D. V lost 0 bases and J 0 bases, leaving 7 bases between the germline ends. In germline, CDR1 is SGHNT, CDR2 YYREEE (reference sequence). This CDR3 has 15 residues. CDR3: CASSLGLDSNQPQHF. CDR3 DNA sequence: TGTGCCAGCAGCTTGGGGTTGGATAGCAATCAGCCCCAGCATTTT. Together with reference TRBV5-4 and TRBJ1-5, the CDR3 gives the full variable domain: ETGVTQSPTHLIKTRGQQVTLRCSSQSGHNTVSWYQQALGQGPQFIFQYYREEENGRGNFPPRFSGLQFPNYSSELNVNALELDDSALYLCASSLGLDSNQPQHFGDGTRLSIL.

This chain joins TRBV6-1 and TRBJ1-1; a weak D match, TRBD1 (6 bases). The CDR3 runs 14 residues. The germline V gene has CDR1 MNHNS and CDR2 SASEGT. V shed 3 bases and J shed 4 bases, with 12 bases lying between them. The DNA for the CDR3 is TGTGCCAGCAGTGAGACAGGTCGGGGCACTGAAGCTTTCTTT. Protein sequence: CASSETGRGTEAFF.

The V gene is TRBV19, the J gene TRBJ1-1, with 8 bases aligning to TRBD1. This CDR3 region has 12 residues. Trimming cost V 5 bases and J 10 bases; bases outside gene matches: 6. CDR1 and CDR2 from the germline V gene are LNHDA and SQIVND (reference sequence). The CDR3 sequence: CASSPAGGTAFF. Written as DNA, the CDR3 is TGTGCCAGTAGTCCAGCAGGGGGCACAGCTTTCTTT.

The V and J genes are TRBV6-6 and TRBJ2-1; 9 positions agree with TRBD2. Germline CDR1 is MNHNY and CDR2 is SVGAGI (reference sequence). The CDR3 extends over 14 amino acids. V shed 9 bases, J shed 7 bases, and the junction held 10 bases outside the gene matches. The CDR3 loop is CASRAGGLYNEQFF. In DNA form, the CDR3 reads TGTGCCAGTAGGGCGGGGGGGCTGTATAATGAGCAGTTCTTC.

The V gene is TRBV7-3, the J gene TRBJ2-1, with 8 bases identical to TRBD2. V dropped 2 bases and J dropped 4; count of bases not matched to a gene: 4. Germline V CDR1 and CDR2: SGHTA, FQGTGA. The CDR3 is 15 residues long. CDR3 amino acids: CASSLGGGPYNEQFF. The CDR3 DNA reads TGTGCCAGCAGCTTAGGCGGGGGGCCTTACAATGAGCAGTTCTTC.

This clone was counted only a few times. The chain is built from TRBV7-8 and TRBJ2-7; D may be TRBD1 or TRBD2 (5 bases each). Germline CDR1 reads SGHVS; CDR2 reads FQNEAQ. Trimming cost V 1 base and J 1 base, with 17 bases left between them. This CDR3 has 17 amino acids. The chain's CDR3 is CASSLGFSGTVSYEQYF. The CDR3, as DNA: TGTGCCAGCAGCTTAGGTTTCTCCGGGACGGTGTCCTACGAGCAGTACTTC.

The CDR3 spells CASSPRDDSGNTIYF. As DNA, the CDR3 is TGTGCCAGCTCACCACGGGACGACTCTGGAAACACCATATATTTT. V is TRBV18 and J is TRBJ1-3; possibly TRBD1 for D (5 bases). CDR1 KGHSH and CDR2 LQKENI come from the germline V gene. This CDR3 region has 15 residues. Trimming cost V 1 base and J 0 bases, with 7 bases left between them.

In this sample, this clone turned up a few times. The chain has TRBV4-2 and TRBJ1-2; TRBD1 might be the D (6 bases). This CDR3 comprises 16 residues. Germline V lookup: CDR1 LGHNA, CDR2 YNFKEQ. Between the trimmed V and J ends, which lost 0 bases and 0 bases, there was a span of 11 bases. This CDR3 reads CASSQDLQGPNYGYTF. The DNA of the CDR3 is TGTGCCAGCAGCCAAGATTTACAGGGACCTAACTATGGCTACACCTTC.

The chain couples TRBV27 to TRBJ2-7; possibly TRBD1 or TRBD2 for D (6 bases each). CDR3 length: 14 residues. Germline CDR1 is MNHEY and CDR2 is SMNVEV (reference sequence). With 2 bases removed from V and 4 bases from J, the gap between germline ends came to 12 bases. CDR3: CASSLMGGGYEQYF. The CDR3 nucleotides are TGTGCCAGCAGTTTAATGGGGGGCGGATACGAGCAGTACTTC.

The genes are TRBV29-1 and TRBJ1-2; no definite D call. V was shortened by 4 bases and J by 3 bases, with 12 bases between the two germline ends. This CDR3 comprises 13 residues. The V gene's germline CDR1 is SQVTM and CDR2 ANQGSEA. The CDR3 nucleotides read TGCAGCGTTGTAAGGACCCGGGACTATGGCTACACCTTC. Protein product: CSVVRTRDYGYTF.

This clone appeared a single time. The chain carries TRBV6-5 and TRBJ2-7; a weak D match, TRBD2 (5 bases). This CDR3 is built from 13 residues. Germline V gives CDR1 MNHEY, CDR2 SVGAGI. V was clipped by 10 bases and J by 1 base, with 14 bases between them. The CDR3 is CATKVGVSYEQYF. The DNA of the CDR3 is TGTGCCACCAAGGTCGGGGTTTCCTACGAGCAGTACTTC.